The rows below give T cell receptor beta chains drawn from one sample of a study of blood T cell repertoires in COVID-19. TCRdb's copy holds only in-frame clones and misses some; the assay was immunoSEQ multiplex PCR. The data show fewer than 500,000 clones, with around 84% seen just once and more than 0.95% held by the top ten. Sample: peripheral blood. Receptors were obtained from a human donor with acute or convalescent COVID-19. The donor label of this sample is uncertain. Each CDR3 is given with its conserved first and last residue. A D gene is named only where the DNA matches it firmly. The listing skips clone size in some rows; elsewhere it reads once, few, many or a size class.

cdr3_length	j_call	clone_size	d_call	v_call	cdr3_aa	cdr3_nt
15	TRBJ1-6	.	.	TRBV5-1	CASSLGENNNSPLHF	TGCGCCAGCAGCTTGGGGGAGAATAATAATTCACCCCTCCACTTT
13	TRBJ1-2	once	.	TRBV7-9	CASTPRQMYGYTF	TGTGCCAGCACTCCCCGACAGATGTATGGCTACACCTTC
16	TRBJ1-3	once	TRBD1	TRBV16	CASSRQGMSPGNTIYF	TGTGCCAGCAGCCGACAGGGCATGAGCCCGGGAAACACCATATATTTT
16	TRBJ2-1	.	.	TRBV5-6	CASSLNRETTRDEQFF	TGTGCCAGCAGCTTGAACAGGGAAACAACTAGGGATGAGCAGTTCTTC
16	TRBJ2-3	.	TRBD2	TRBV5-6	CASSSPMGLAGGGQYF	TGTGCCAGCAGCTCACCAATGGGACTAGCGGGGGGCGGGCAGTATTTT
13	TRBJ2-1	.	TRBD2	TRBV12-3/TRBV12-4	CASSRDYYNEQFF	TGTGCCAGCTCCCGGGACTACTACAATGAGCAGTTCTTC
13	TRBJ1-1	.	.	TRBV12-3/TRBV12-4	CASTSQGNTEAFF	TGTGCCAGTACTTCCCAGGGGAACACTGAAGCTTTCTTT
16	TRBJ1-2	few	TRBD1	TRBV18	CASSPLDRETNYGYTF	TGTGCCAGCTCACCCCTCGACAGGGAAACTAACTATGGCTACACCTTC
17	TRBJ1-2	.	.	TRBV4-1	CASSQDRAGDPRYGYTF	TGCGCCAGCAGCCAAGATAGGGCAGGGGACCCCCGCTATGGCTACACCTTC
15	TRBJ1-6	.	.	TRBV3-1/TRBV3-2	CASSQRTANNSPLHF	TGTGCCAGCAGCCAACGGACAGCGAATAATTCACCCCTCCACTTT
14	TRBJ2-2	.	TRBD1	TRBV11-3	CASSSGGNTGELFF	TGTGCCAGCAGCTCAGGGGGGAACACCGGGGAGCTGTTTTTT
16	TRBJ2-7	once	TRBD1	TRBV10-3	CAISESFRGTGYEQYF	TGTGCCATCAGTGAGTCGTTTAGGGGGACAGGGTACGAGCAGTACTTC
17	TRBJ2-5	.	.	TRBV21-1	CASSKSGAGGFQETQYF	TGTGCCAGCAGCAAATCCGGAGCGGGGGGTTTCCAAGAGACCCAGTACTTC
12	TRBJ1-2	.	.	TRBV12-3/TRBV12-4	CASSLYGDGYTF	TGTGCCAGCAGTTTATACGGGGATGGCTACACCTTC
20	TRBJ1-2	once	TRBD1	TRBV5-1	CASSLARVKTGATANYGYTF	TGCGCCAGCAGCTTGGCCCGCGTCAAGACAGGGGCAACGGCTAACTATGGCTACACCTTC
15	TRBJ2-6	.	.	TRBV19	CASSMRTPGANVLTF	TGTGCCAGTAGTATGCGAACCCCGGGGGCCAACGTCCTGACTTTC
12	TRBJ1-2	few	.	TRBV7-9	CASSSGGFGYTF	TGTGCCAGCAGCTCGGGGGGCTTCGGCTACACCTTC
12	TRBJ2-7	.	.	TRBV21-1	CASRTSGGKQYF	TGTGCCAGCAGGACTAGCGGGGGGAAGCAGTACTTC
17	TRBJ1-4	few	TRBD1	TRBV7-2	CASSLDRTGVAFEKLFF	TGTGCCAGCAGCTTAGATCGGACAGGGGTCGCCTTTGAAAAACTGTTTTTT